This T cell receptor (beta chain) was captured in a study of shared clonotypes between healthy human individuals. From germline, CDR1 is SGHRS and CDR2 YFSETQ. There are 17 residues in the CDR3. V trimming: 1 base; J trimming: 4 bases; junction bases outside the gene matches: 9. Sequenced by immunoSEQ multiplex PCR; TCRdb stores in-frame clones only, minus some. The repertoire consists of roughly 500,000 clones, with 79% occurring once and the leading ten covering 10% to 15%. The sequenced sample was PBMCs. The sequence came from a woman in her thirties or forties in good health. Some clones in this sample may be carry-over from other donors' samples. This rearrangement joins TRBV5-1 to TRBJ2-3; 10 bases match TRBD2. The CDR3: CASSLRASGSTADTQYF. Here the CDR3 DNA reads TGCGCCAGCAGCTTGAGGGCTAGCGGGAGCACCGCAGATACGCAGTATTTT.